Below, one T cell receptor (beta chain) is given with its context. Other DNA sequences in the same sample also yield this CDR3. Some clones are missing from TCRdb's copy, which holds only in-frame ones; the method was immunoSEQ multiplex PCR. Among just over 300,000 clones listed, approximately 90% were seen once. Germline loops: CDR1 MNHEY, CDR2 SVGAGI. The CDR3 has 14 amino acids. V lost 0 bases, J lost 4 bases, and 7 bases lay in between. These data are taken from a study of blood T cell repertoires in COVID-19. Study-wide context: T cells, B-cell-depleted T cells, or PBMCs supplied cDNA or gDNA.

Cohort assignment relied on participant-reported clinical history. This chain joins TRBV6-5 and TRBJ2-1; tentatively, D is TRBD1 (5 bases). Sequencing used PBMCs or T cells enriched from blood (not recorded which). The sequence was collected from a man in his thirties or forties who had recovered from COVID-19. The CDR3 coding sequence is TGTGCCAGCAGTTACTCCTCAGGGTACAATGAGCAGTTCTTC. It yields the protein CASSYSSGYNEQFF.